This TCR beta chain was identified during a study of T cells in Graves' hyperthyroidism and ophthalmopathy. The trim removed 3 bases at V and 10 bases at J, leaving 3 bases unmatched. The CDR3 is 13 residues long. CDR1 and CDR2 (germline): MDHEN, SYDVKM. The hyperthyroidism was newly diagnosed and had lasted under 2 months; the patients were aged 18 to 65. Clinicians diagnosed patients from clinical symptoms, serum thyroxine and TRAb, thyroid ultrasound and orbital computed tomography. Amplified regions were TCR beta CDR3 sequences from RNA transcripts. An initial round of RT-PCR targeting the TCR CDR3 relied on the HTBI primer set. In TCRdb, the multiplex PCR reads were re-called with MiXCR into one record per CDR3 protein. The sample has about 510,000 distinct CDR3 sequences, 13% to 15% seen once. This clonotype was detected ten times or more.

What was sequenced was blood. This TCR derives from a woman in her 40s with Graves' hyperthyroidism. The rearrangement uses TRBV28 and TRBJ1-6; 7 bases map to TRBD1. CDR3 amino acids: CASSLTGQSPLHF. The CDR3 DNA is TGTGCCAGCAGTTTGACAGGGCAATCACCCCTCCACTTT.